This T cell receptor beta chain emerged from a study of T cells in Graves' hyperthyroidism and ophthalmopathy. For the study at large: Peripheral blood was collected at initial diagnosis, before any treatment.

Germline-derived CDR1 and CDR2 are SEHNR and FQNEAQ (reference sequence). V lost 3 bases and J 1 base, leaving 12 bases between the germline ends. This CDR3 is built from 15 residues. Amplification of TCR beta CDR3 regions used RNA as the template. TCR CDR3 regions were first amplified by RT-PCR with HTBI primers. TCRdb reanalysed the multiplex PCR reads using MiXCR and keeps one entry per CDR3 protein. The data contain about 380,000 distinct CDR3 sequences, less than 20% of them singletons. Ophthalmopathy patients had Clinical Activity Score at least 3, NOSPECS grade at least 4, duration under 3 months. Many counts were recorded for this clonotype.

This TCR was recovered from a man between 18 and 35 years old with Graves' ophthalmopathy. The V gene is TRBV7-9, the J gene TRBJ2-5; D tentatively fits TRBD1 or TRBD2 (5 bases each). Sequencing used blood. Here the CDR3 DNA reads TGTGCCAGCAGCTTGTTTTGGGGACCCCAAGAGACCCAGTACTTC. This encodes CASSLFWGPQETQYF.